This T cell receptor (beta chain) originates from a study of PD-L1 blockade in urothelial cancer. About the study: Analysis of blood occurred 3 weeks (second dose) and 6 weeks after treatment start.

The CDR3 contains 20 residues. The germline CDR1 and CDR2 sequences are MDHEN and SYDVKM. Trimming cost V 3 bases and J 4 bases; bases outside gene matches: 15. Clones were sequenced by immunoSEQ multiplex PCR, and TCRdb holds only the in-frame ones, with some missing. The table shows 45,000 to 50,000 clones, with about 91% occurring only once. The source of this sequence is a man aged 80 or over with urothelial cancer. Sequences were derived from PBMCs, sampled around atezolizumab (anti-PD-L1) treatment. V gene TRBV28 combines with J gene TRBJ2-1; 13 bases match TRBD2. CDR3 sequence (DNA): TGTGCCAGCAGTTTCGGGGGCCGCGGGACTAGCGGGACACTATACAATGAGCAGTTCTTC. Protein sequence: CASSFGGRGTSGTLYNEQFF. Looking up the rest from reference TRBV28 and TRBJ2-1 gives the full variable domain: DVKVTQSSRYLVKRTGEKVFLECVQDMDHENMFWYRQDPGLGLRLIYFSYDVKMKEKGDIPEGYSVSREKKERFSLILESASTNQTSMYLCASSFGGRGTSGTLYNEQFFGPGTRLTVL.